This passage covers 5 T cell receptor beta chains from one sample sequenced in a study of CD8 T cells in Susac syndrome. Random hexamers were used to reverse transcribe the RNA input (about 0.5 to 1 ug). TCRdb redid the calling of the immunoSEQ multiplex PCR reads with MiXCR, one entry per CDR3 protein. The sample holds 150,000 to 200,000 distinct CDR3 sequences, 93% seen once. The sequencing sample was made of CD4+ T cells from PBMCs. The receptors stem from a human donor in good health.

CDR3 nucleotides: TGCAGCGTTGACGTCGGAATGAACACTGAAGCTTTCTTT. This codes for CSVDVGMNTEAFF. The rearrangement joins TRBV29-1 to TRBJ1-1; no firm D call. From germline, CDR1 is SQVTM and CDR2 ANQGSEA. Trimming cost V 3 bases and J 0 bases, with 8 bases left between them. This CDR3 is 13 amino acids long.

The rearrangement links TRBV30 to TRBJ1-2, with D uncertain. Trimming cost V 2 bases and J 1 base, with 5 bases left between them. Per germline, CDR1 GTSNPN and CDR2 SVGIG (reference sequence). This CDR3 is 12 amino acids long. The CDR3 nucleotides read TGTGCCTGGAGTCTCAATAACTATGGCTACACCTTC. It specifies CAWSLNNYGYTF.

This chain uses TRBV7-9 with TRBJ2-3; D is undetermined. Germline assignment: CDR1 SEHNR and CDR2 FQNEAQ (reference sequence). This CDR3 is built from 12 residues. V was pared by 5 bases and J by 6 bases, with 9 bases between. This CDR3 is CASSPPFDTQYF. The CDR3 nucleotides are TGTGCCAGCAGCCCGCCCTTTGATACGCAGTATTTT.

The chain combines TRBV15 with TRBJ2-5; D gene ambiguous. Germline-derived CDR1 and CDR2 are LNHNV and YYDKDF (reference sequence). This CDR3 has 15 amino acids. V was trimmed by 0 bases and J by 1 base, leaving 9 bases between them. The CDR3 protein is CATSRDFGFQETQYF. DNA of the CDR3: TGTGCCACCAGCAGAGATTTTGGCTTCCAAGAGACCCAGTACTTC.

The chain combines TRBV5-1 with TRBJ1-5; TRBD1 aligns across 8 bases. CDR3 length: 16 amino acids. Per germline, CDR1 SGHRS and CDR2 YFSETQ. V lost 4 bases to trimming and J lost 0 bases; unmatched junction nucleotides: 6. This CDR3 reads CASSLTGVNSNQPQHF. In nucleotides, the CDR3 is TGCGCCAGCAGCCTGACAGGGGTCAATAGCAATCAGCCCCAGCATTTT.